This paragraph covers one T cell receptor beta chain sequence. The antigen is unknown. This specimen comes from a study of T cell responses to AZD1222 COVID-19 vaccine. Study-wide results and limits: Across spike, vaccine-associated CD4 TCRs were found, dominant at 160-218 and 743-854. At baseline, just a handful of AZD1222 recipients tested seropositive. Two AZD1222 administrations were followed by greater Spike-specific TCR breadth and depth. White British ancestry dominated among donors, who included more females, and clonal diversity was possibly underestimated.

The trim removed 5 bases at V and 7 bases at J, leaving 13 bases unmatched. This CDR3 is built from 17 residues. Germline CDR1 and CDR2: MNHNY and SVGAGI (reference sequence). Sequencing used immunoSEQ multiplex PCR; TCRdb keeps in-frame clones, though not all of them. The sample shows 95,000 to 150,000 clones, over 75% of them seen only once. This sequence joins TRBV6-6 and TRBJ1-4; 10 bases are shared with TRBD1. The source of this sequence is an adult in good health. The sample here was peripheral blood, taken on day 0 of AZD1222 vaccination. In DNA, the CDR3 is TGTGCCAGCAGTCGGTCCCGGGACAGGGGATGGGGTGAAAAACTGTTTTTT. Amino acid sequence: CASSRSRDRGWGEKLFF.